A single sample is the source of the 29 T cell receptor beta chains below, sequenced in a study of blood T cells in healthy people across ages. Through a sample-barcoded 5' primer and a J-beta primer mix, a second PCR was run for roughly 7 to 12 cycles. TCRdb processed the 5' RACE reads anew with MiXCR; each CDR3 protein has one entry. The table lists about 1.4 million distinct CDR3 sequences, approximately 60% of them singletons. Input material: blood. The receptor source for this set is a young man in good health.

In regard to this clonotype: Germline is not matched at one junction end, which may reflect a read error. The chain is built from TRBV7-9 and TRBJ2-2; D is ambiguous. The germline V gene encodes CDR1 SEHNR and CDR2 FQNEAQ (reference sequence). The CDR3 is 15 residues long. The CDR3 protein is CASSFRASNTGELFF. CDR3 in DNA: TGTGCCAGCTCTTTCCGTGCATCGAACACTGGGGAGCTGTTTTTT.

The chain carries TRBV4-3 and TRBJ2-7; 12 nucleotides agree with TRBD2. The better agreement between TRBJ2-5 and the DNA end casts doubt on the J call. Looked up from germline, CDR1 is LGHNA and CDR2 is YSLEER. This CDR3 region has 19 residues. DNA for the CDR3: TGCGCCAGCAGCCAAGATCGATTGCTAGCGGGGGGGCCTCGGGAGACCCAGTACTTC. Its protein product is CASSQDRLLAGGPRETQYF.

The V and J genes are TRBV9 and TRBJ1-1; 11 positions match TRBD1. The CDR3 is made up of 14 amino acids. The germline CDR1 and CDR2 sequences are SGDLS and YYNGEE. V trimming: 4 bases; J trimming: 3 bases; junction bases outside the gene matches: 2. CDR3 amino acids: CASSQGQGDTEAFF. The CDR3 DNA reads as TGTGCCAGCAGCCAGGGACAGGGGGACACTGAAGCTTTCTTT.

This rearrangement joins TRBV5-1 to TRBJ2-1, with 8 bases matching TRBD2. The CDR3 covers 19 residues. Germline CDR1 reads SGHRS; CDR2 reads YFSETQ. V was clipped by 2 bases and J by 8 bases; unmatched bases: 21. This chain's CDR3 is CASSFTSGVAGTRWDEQFF. In DNA form, the CDR3 reads TGCGCCAGCAGCTTTACGAGCGGGGTAGCGGGAACTCGTTGGGATGAGCAGTTCTTC.

The chain combines TRBV5-1 with TRBJ2-3, with 9 positions matching TRBD1. V lost 4 bases and J lost 5; bases outside the gene matches: 5. From germline, CDR1 is SGHRS and CDR2 YFSETQ. The CDR3 is made up of 14 amino acids. In nucleotides, the CDR3 is TGCGCCAGCAGCATCGGGACAGGGATAGATACGCAGTATTTT. This gives the protein CASSIGTGIDTQYF. Drawing the rest from reference TRBV5-1 and TRBJ2-3, the complete variable domain is KAGVTQTPRYLIKTRGQQVTLSCSPISGHRSVSWYQQTPGQGLQFLFEYFSETQRNKGNFPGRFSGRQFSNSRSEMNVSTLELGDSALYLCASSIGTGIDTQYFGPGTRLTVL.

The chain has TRBV10-2 and TRBJ2-1; TRBD1 or TRBD2 may be the D gene (5 bases each). The length of the CDR3 is 15 residues. V was pared by 8 bases and J by 10 bases, with 24 bases between. Germline CDR1 WSHSY, CDR2 SAAADI. The CDR3: CASSERGTQQREQFF. In nucleotides, the CDR3 is TGCGCCAGCTCCGAGCGAGGGACCCAACAACGGGAGCAGTTCTTC.

The chain links TRBV12-3 or TRBV12-4 to TRBJ2-1; 11 nucleotides agree with TRBD1. CDR3 size: 14 residues. V lost 8 bases to trimming and J lost 6 bases; unmatched junction nucleotides: 6. The CDR3 DNA reads TGTGCCAGCGGGACAGGGGGATTGGGCAATGAGCAGTTCTTC. Its protein product is CASGTGGLGNEQFF.

The chain recombines TRBV20-1 with TRBJ1-2, with D unresolved. V lost 2 bases, J lost 0 bases, and 10 bases lay in between. The CDR3 extends over 14 amino acids. The germline CDR1 and CDR2 sequences are DFQATT and SNEGSKA (reference sequence). In nucleotides, the CDR3 is TGCAGTGCTAGACCACTCCCAGCTAACTATGGCTACACCTTC. This encodes CSARPLPANYGYTF.

This chain uses TRBV20-1 with TRBJ2-5; TRBD1 is a possible D gene (5 bases). This CDR3 comprises 13 residues. V was cut by 8 bases and J by 4 bases, with 17 bases left in between. The V gene's germline CDR1 is DFQATT and CDR2 SNEGSKA (reference sequence). CDR3 coding DNA: TGCAGTTCAGGCCAGGGTTGGAGAGAGACCCAGTACTTC. This encodes CSSGQGWRETQYF.

This clonotype came up once. The rearrangement links TRBV12-3 or TRBV12-4 to TRBJ2-1; TRBD2 matches at 9 bases. This CDR3 region has 15 residues. With 5 bases clipped from V and 7 bases from J, the junction kept 9 bases outside the gene matches. CDR3 bases: TGTGCCAGCAGTCCTTATGCGGGAGGGCCGAATGAGCAGTTCTTC. This codes for CASSPYAGGPNEQFF.

In the case of this clonotype: A much larger clonotype is one base distant, so this may be a read error. V and J are TRBV29-1 and TRBJ2-6; D is unclear. CDR3 length: 13 amino acids. The V gene's germline CDR1 is SQVTM and CDR2 ANQGSEA. The CDR3 DNA sequence: TGCAGCGCTGAAATCTCTGGGGCCAACGTCCTGACTTTC. This gives the protein CSAEISGANVLTF.

This clonotype was counted a few times. The gene calls are TRBV4-2 and TRBJ2-1; 10 nucleotides line up with TRBD2. This CDR3 comprises 17 residues. Germline V gene data show CDR1 as LGHNA and CDR2 as YNFKEQ. The junction had 11 bases not matched to a gene; V was cut back by 4 bases and J by 5 bases. The CDR3 nucleotides are TGTGCCAGCAGCCCTACGGGGCTAGCGGGGGCCCACAATGAGCAGTTCTTC. It yields the protein CASSPTGLAGAHNEQFF.

There are a few counts of this clonotype. CDR3 nucleotide sequence: TGTGCCAGCAGTCCACGAGACCCGTCTAACTATGGCTACACCTTC. Its protein is CASSPRDPSNYGYTF. This chain connects TRBV12-3 or TRBV12-4 to TRBJ1-2; D unclear. The CDR3 contains 15 residues. V lost 5 bases, J lost 0 bases, and 13 bases lay in between.

This clonotype has just a few counts. The genes are TRBV29-1 and TRBJ2-5, with D perhaps TRBD2 (5 bases). V lost 7 bases to trimming and J lost 0 bases, with 24 bases between them. CDR3 size: 17 residues. Germline lookup yields CDR1 SQVTM and CDR2 ANQGSEA. DNA of the CDR3: TGCAGCGGGTCTAGATTCGGGGATACCCTGTACCAAGAGACCCAGTACTTC. It codes for CSGSRFGDTLYQETQYF.

The rearrangement links TRBV10-3 to TRBJ2-3; 14 bases line up with TRBD2. Germline CDR1 and CDR2: ENHRY and SYGVKD. The CDR3 runs to 16 residues. The V and J ends lost 2 bases and 8 bases, in that order; junction bases with no gene match: 6. CDR3 nucleotide sequence: TGTGCCATCAGTGAGACGGGGACTAGCGGGAGAGGTACGCAGTATTTT. Amino acid sequence: CAISETGTSGRGTQYF.

This clonotype was seen more than once but under ten times. CDR3 protein: CATSDPRGDQETQYF. The CDR3 DNA reads TGTGCCACCAGTGATCCGCGGGGCGACCAAGAGACCCAGTACTTC. This chain joins TRBV24-1 and TRBJ2-5; D might be TRBD2 (6 bases). V was cut by 3 bases and J by 0 bases, with 10 bases left in between. The length of the CDR3 is 15 residues. Germline V gene sequence: CDR1 KGHDR, CDR2 SFDVKD.

With respect to this clonotype: The junction does not match germline at one end; this may be a read error. The rearrangement links TRBV13 to TRBJ1-2, with 9 bases that match TRBD1. Germline V lookup: CDR1 PRHDT, CDR2 FYEKMQ (reference sequence). This CDR3 contains 18 residues. CDR3 amino acids: CASSLGYIQGAPGYGYTF. The CDR3 bases are TGTGCCAGCAGTTTAGGCTACATACAGGGGGCTCCTGGCTATGGCTACACCTTC.

This sequence joins TRBV18 and TRBJ2-1, with D perhaps matching TRBD1 or TRBD2 (5 bases each). The germline V and J ends were trimmed by 6 bases and 9 bases, with 21 bases remaining between them. Looked up from germline, CDR1 is KGHSH and CDR2 is LQKENI. The CDR3 totals 15 residues. The CDR3 DNA reads TGTGCCAGCTCCATCCGGGACCCTCGTTCCGGTGAGCAGTTCTTC. Protein: CASSIRDPRSGEQFF.

In this sample, this clonotype turned up a few times. The rearrangement joins TRBV4-1 to TRBJ2-7; 8 bases align to TRBD1. Germline V gives CDR1 MGHRA, CDR2 YSYEKL. Losses at the gene ends were 1 base for V and 3 bases for J; bases not matched to a gene: 8. The CDR3 extends over 16 amino acids. The CDR3 DNA reads TGCGCCAGCAGCCAAGTTGCATCCAGGGGGCTCTACGAGCAGTACTTC. Translated, it gives CASSQVASRGLYEQYF.

The rearrangement links TRBV12-3 or TRBV12-4 to TRBJ2-1, with D unclear. The CDR3 consists of 13 residues. V was clipped by 5 bases and J by 8 bases, with 13 bases between them. The DNA of the CDR3 is TGTGCCAGCAGTCCAACACCTGGGGATGAGCAGTTCTTC. Its translation is CASSPTPGDEQFF.

The chain is built from TRBV4-2 and TRBJ2-7; D remains unclear. CDR3 length equals 15 residues. The ends were cut back, 1 base at V and 0 bases at J, with 10 bases in the middle. CDR1 and CDR2 (germline): LGHNA, YNFKEQ. This CDR3 is CASSQGVGISYEQYF. The CDR3 bases are TGTGCCAGCAGCCAAGGGGTCGGAATCTCCTACGAGCAGTACTTC.

The V and J genes are TRBV10-3 and TRBJ2-3; the D gene is possibly TRBD2 (6 bases). The CDR3 has 15 amino acids. V dropped 6 bases and J dropped 0 bases, with 13 bases sitting between them. Germline CDR1 reads ENHRY; CDR2 reads SYGVKD. The CDR3 DNA sequence: TGTGCCATCAGGGATCCGGGGACTAGCACAGATACGCAGTATTTT. Translated: CAIRDPGTSTDTQYF.

This chain connects TRBV20-1 to TRBJ2-7; 7 positions match TRBD2. Germline V gene lookup returns CDR1 DFQATT and CDR2 SNEGSKA (reference sequence). CDR3 size: 15 residues. Unmatched junction bases numbered 8, after V lost 3 bases and J lost 0 bases. Here the CDR3 DNA reads TGCAGTGCTAGCGGAGTTGGGGACTACTCCTACGAGCAGTACTTC. Protein sequence: CSASGVGDYSYEQYF.

The chain uses TRBV4-1 and TRBJ1-1; no clear D. Trimming cost V 1 base and J 10 bases, with 13 bases left between them. Germline V CDR1 and CDR2: MGHRA, YSYEKL. This CDR3 region has 13 residues. The CDR3: CASSQGVGVPAFF. In DNA, the CDR3 is TGCGCCAGCAGCCAAGGGGTCGGGGTTCCAGCTTTCTTT.

This chain connects TRBV15 to TRBJ1-2; 9 bases are a match to TRBD1. CDR3 length equals 14 residues. From germline, CDR1 is LNHNV and CDR2 YYDKDF (reference sequence). Trimming at V came to 4 bases and at J to 6 bases, leaving 6 bases not matched to a gene. The CDR3: CATSMDRGVNGYTF. Written as DNA, the CDR3 is TGTGCCACCAGCATGGACAGGGGAGTCAATGGCTACACCTTC.

This clonotype showed up just a few times. The chain links TRBV6-2 or TRBV6-3 to TRBJ2-5; D is undetermined. The CDR3 covers 14 residues. Trimming shortened V by 4 bases and J by 0 bases, and 9 bases separated the two germline ends. From germline, CDR1 is MNHEY and CDR2 SVGEGT. The DNA for the CDR3 is TGTGCCAGCAGTTCGACTGGAAACCAAGAGACCCAGTACTTC. As protein: CASSSTGNQETQYF.

V is TRBV7-9 and J is TRBJ2-7, with TRBD1 matching 9 bases. The CDR3 sequence is 17 residues long. CDR1 and CDR2 from the germline V gene are SEHNR and FQNEAQ (reference sequence). Trimming at V came to 2 bases and at J to 3 bases, leaving 11 bases not matched to a gene. The DNA for the CDR3 is TGTGCCAGCAGCTTAATAACGTGGACAGGGGACTACTACGAGCAGTACTTC. It codes for CASSLITWTGDYYEQYF.

The V gene is TRBV20-1, the J gene TRBJ2-3, with TRBD2 matching 8 bases. The germline V gene has CDR1 DFQATT and CDR2 SNEGSKA (reference sequence). The CDR3 loop spans 13 amino acids. After removal of 7 bases from V and 10 bases from J, the junction contained 13 bases not matched to a gene. Written as DNA, the CDR3 is TGCAGTGGGGCTAGCGGGCCGACGAAGCCGCAGTATTTT. Protein product: CSGASGPTKPQYF.

The V and J genes are TRBV7-2 and TRBJ2-3; TRBD2 matches 8 bases. This CDR3 spans 15 amino acids. Germline V gives CDR1 SGHTA, CDR2 FQGNSA. Losses at the gene ends were 0 bases for V and 5 bases for J; bases not matched to a gene: 4. The CDR3 sequence: CASSLARGLGDTQYF. The CDR3 DNA is TGTGCCAGCAGCTTAGCGCGGGGACTAGGAGATACGCAGTATTTT.